The present T cell receptor (beta chain) was sequenced within a study of blood T cell repertoires in COVID-19. The CDR3 is made up of 15 amino acids. Germline CDR1 MNHEY, CDR2 SVGAGI. V was trimmed by 10 bases and J by 0 bases, leaving 15 bases between them. Profiled with immunoSEQ multiplex PCR; TCRdb holds only in-frame clones, not every one. Found here are just over 200,000 clones, 60% to 85% of them singletons; the top ten hold around 5.8%. The genes are TRBV6-5 and TRBJ2-2, with a possible D match to TRBD2 (5 bases). The source is a woman aged 70-85 years with acute or convalescent COVID-19. The sample was peripheral blood. CDR3 protein: CATQRTFPNTGELFF. CDR3 nucleotides: TGTGCCACACAAAGGACTTTTCCGAACACCGGGGAGCTGTTTTTT.